This TCR beta chain was identified during a study of CD8 T cells in ankylosing spondylitis. General observations from the study: A motif in TCR beta, a set of about 8 highly homologous variants, appeared characteristic of ankylosing spondylitis blood.

The germline V gene has CDR1 SGHDT and CDR2 YYEEEE. This CDR3 is 12 amino acids long. V was cut by 0 bases and J by 7 bases, with 7 bases left in between. This clonotype has at least ten counts. Its antigen is currently unknown. One entry per CDR3 protein, called by TCRdb with MiXCR from the 5' RACE reads. The table includes around 130,000 distinct CDR3 sequences, around 7% detected once. The clonotype originates from a male donor with ankylosing spondylitis or in good health (not recorded which). Sequences were obtained from blood, either unsorted or a sorted T cell fraction (not recorded which). V is TRBV5-6 and J is TRBJ1-1; D unresolved. CDR3 residues: CASSLGAYEAFF. CDR3 DNA sequence: TGTGCCAGCAGCTTGGGGGCGTATGAAGCTTTCTTT.